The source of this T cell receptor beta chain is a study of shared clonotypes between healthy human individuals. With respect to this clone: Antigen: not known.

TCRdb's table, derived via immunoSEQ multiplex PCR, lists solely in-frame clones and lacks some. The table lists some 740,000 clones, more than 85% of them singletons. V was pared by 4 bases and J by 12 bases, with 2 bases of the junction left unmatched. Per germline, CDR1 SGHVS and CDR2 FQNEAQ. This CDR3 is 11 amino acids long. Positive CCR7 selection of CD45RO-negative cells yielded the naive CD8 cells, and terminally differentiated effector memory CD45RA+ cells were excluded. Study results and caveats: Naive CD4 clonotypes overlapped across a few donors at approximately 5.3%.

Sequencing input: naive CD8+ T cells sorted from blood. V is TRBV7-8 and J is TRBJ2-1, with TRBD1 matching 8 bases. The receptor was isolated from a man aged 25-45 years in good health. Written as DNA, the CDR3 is TGTGCCAGCAGCTCAGGGGGCACGCAGTTCTTC. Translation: CASSSGGTQFF.